The next 32 T cell receptor beta chains were all read from a single sample in a study of T-cell memory formation after mild COVID-19. TCRdb re-called the 5' RACE reads with MiXCR, one entry per CDR3 protein. The sample records around 210,000 distinct CDR3 sequences, about 9.2% being singletons. What was sequenced was PBMCs or a T cell subset sorted from them (not recorded which). These receptors were obtained from a man younger than 35 who had mild COVID-19 (a few samples of this study predate the infection). Cell type and time point are not known.

This chain joins TRBV7-2 and TRBJ2-5; D gene ambiguous. CDR3 size: 14 residues. Deletions cut 2 bases from V and 0 bases from J, with 7 bases between. Germline assignment: CDR1 SGHTA and CDR2 FQGNSA. The CDR3 coding sequence is TGTGCCAGCAGCTTAACTGTTGACCAAGAGACCCAGTACTTC. Translating gives CASSLTVDQETQYF. Full variable domain (missing parts from reference TRBV7-2 and TRBJ2-5): GAGVSQSPSNKVTEKGKDVELRCDPISGHTALYWYRQSLGQGLEFLIYFQGNSAPDKSGLPSDRFSAERTGGSVSTLTIQRTQQEDSAVYLCASSLTVDQETQYFGPGTRLLVL.

The sample holds a few counts of this clonotype. The V and J genes are TRBV7-9 and TRBJ2-7; D might be TRBD2 (5 bases). The CDR3 runs 15 residues. Germline assignment: CDR1 SEHNR and CDR2 FQNEAQ (reference sequence). V was cut by 0 bases and J by 6 bases, with 15 bases left in between. In DNA form, the CDR3 reads TGTGCCAGCAGCTTAGCGGGAGTAGGGCTAGGCGAGCAGTACTTC. It translates to CASSLAGVGLGEQYF.

The rearrangement uses TRBV12-3 or TRBV12-4 and TRBJ2-5; a possible D gene is TRBD2 (5 bases). Trimming took 0 bases from V and 5 from J, leaving 10 bases between them. The CDR3 is 14 amino acids. In DNA, the CDR3 is TGTGCCAGCAGTTTAGCGAGGAGGACTGAGACCCAGTACTTC. Its translation: CASSLARRTETQYF.

The chain uses TRBV3-1 and TRBJ2-1; 10 bases map to TRBD2. This CDR3 is built from 18 residues. The germline V gene has CDR1 LGHDT and CDR2 YNNKEL (reference sequence). Losses at the gene ends were 1 base for V and 4 bases for J; bases not matched to a gene: 10. The CDR3 loop is CASSQGSVLAGAYNEQFF. For the CDR3, the DNA is TGTGCCAGCAGCCAAGGATCGGTCCTAGCGGGGGCATACAATGAGCAGTTCTTC.

This clonotype was detected a few times. The J gene is TRBJ2-7, the V gene TRBV10-3, with 10 bases lining up with TRBD1. The J segment lost 5 bases and the V segment lost 10 bases, leaving 5 bases of the junction unmatched. From germline, CDR1 is ENHRY and CDR2 SYGVKD. This CDR3 spans 12 amino acids. The CDR3 coding sequence is TGTGCCACACGGACAGGGGGTAACGAGCAGTACGTC. It codes for CATRTGGNEQYV.

This clonotype was seen ten or more times. The rearrangement joins TRBV4-1 to TRBJ2-5; D may be TRBD1 (5 bases). Germline CDR1 is MGHRA and CDR2 is YSYEKL. V dropped 1 base and J dropped 2 bases, with 8 bases sitting between them. The CDR3 spans 14 residues. DNA for the CDR3: TGCGCCAGCAGCCAAGTAAGGGGTCAAGAGACCCAGTACTTC. Translated, it gives CASSQVRGQETQYF.

This clonotype was detected only a few times. The chain combines TRBV2 with TRBJ1-6, with D possibly being TRBD1 (5 bases). V was shortened by 5 bases and J by 10 bases, with 18 bases between the two germline ends. Looked up from germline, CDR1 is SNHLY and CDR2 is FYNNEI. The CDR3 is 15 amino acids. CDR3 nucleotide sequence: TGTGCCAGCAGTAATAGTGGGGGAAGTAACTCACCCCTCCACTTT. It is translated as CASSNSGGSNSPLHF.

This clonotype was observed a handful of times. J is TRBJ2-3 and V is TRBV5-1; 9 nucleotides match TRBD2. This CDR3 is 15 amino acids long. The J segment lost 2 bases and the V segment lost 2 bases, leaving 3 bases of the junction unmatched. The V gene's germline CDR1 is SGHRS and CDR2 YFSETQ. As DNA, the CDR3 is TGCGCCAGCAGCTTAAGGACTAGCGACACAGATACGCAGTATTTT. It specifies CASSLRTSDTDTQYF.

This clonotype was recorded a few times. The gene calls are TRBV12-3 or TRBV12-4 and TRBJ2-1; D call uncertain. V lost 4 bases and J 5 bases, leaving 9 bases between the germline ends. This CDR3 comprises 13 residues. CDR3 nucleotide sequence: TGTGCCAGCAGTTCCACCCGAGACAATGAGCAGTTCTTC. Its translation: CASSSTRDNEQFF.

This clonotype appeared many times. The V call is TRBV6-2 or TRBV6-3, the J call TRBJ1-5; no clear D gene. This CDR3 region has 14 residues. V was pared by 5 bases and J by 5 bases, with 13 bases between. CDR1 is MNHEY, CDR2 SVGEGT, per germline. CDR3 in amino acids: CASSEASGYQPQHF. The CDR3 nucleotides are TGTGCCAGCAGTGAGGCCTCCGGGTATCAGCCCCAGCATTTT.

This clonotype was seen a handful of times. The rearrangement links TRBV4-1 to TRBJ2-3; TRBD2 agrees at 10 bases. This CDR3 is 14 amino acids long. The germline V gene has CDR1 MGHRA and CDR2 YSYEKL. Losses at the gene ends were 5 bases for V and 4 bases for J; bases not matched to a gene: 3. CDR3: CASSKAGGADTQYF. CDR3 bases: TGCGCCAGCAGCAAAGCGGGGGGGGCAGATACGCAGTATTTT.

V is TRBV20-1 and J is TRBJ2-3; 7 bases line up with TRBD1. The junction had 11 bases not matched to a gene; V was cut back by 3 bases and J by 2 bases. CDR3 size: 16 residues. The germline V gene encodes CDR1 DFQATT and CDR2 SNEGSKA (reference sequence). The CDR3 DNA sequence: TGCAGTGCTAGGTCCCCTGAGGGGGCCCACACAGATACGCAGTATTTT. It specifies CSARSPEGAHTDTQYF.

The rearrangement joins TRBV7-2 to TRBJ2-5, with 8 bases that match TRBD2. This CDR3 spans 15 amino acids. In germline, CDR1 is SGHTA, CDR2 FQGNSA. J lost 2 bases, V lost 2 bases, and 4 bases had no gene match. CDR3 nucleotide sequence: TGTGCCAGCAGCTTATTCCCTAGCGGGCAAGAGACCCAGTACTTC. This sequence encodes CASSLFPSGQETQYF.

J is TRBJ2-1 and V is TRBV7-2; D remains ambiguous. V was shortened by 3 bases and J by 7 bases, with 10 bases between the two germline ends. This CDR3 region has 13 residues. Germline values: CDR1 SGHTA, CDR2 FQGNSA. The CDR3 nucleotides read TGTGCCAGCAGCTTTGTGGGTTGGAATGAGCAGTTCTTC. Protein product: CASSFVGWNEQFF.

This clonotype was found many times. The chain joins TRBV11-2 to TRBJ1-1; the D gene is possibly TRBD1 (6 bases). V lost 7 bases and J lost 5, with 17 bases in between. CDR1 and CDR2 from the germline V gene are SGHAT and FQNNGV. This CDR3 comprises 14 residues. In DNA, the CDR3 is TGTGCCAGCACCCCTTGGGGGGGGCTAACTGAAGCTTTCTTT. The encoded protein is CASTPWGGLTEAFF.

This clonotype was counted only a few times. The chain recombines TRBV9 with TRBJ2-3; 9 bases align to TRBD2. J gave up 10 bases and V 0 bases, and 9 bases lay outside the gene matches. This CDR3 has 15 residues. Germline lookup yields CDR1 SGDLS and CDR2 YYNGEE. The CDR3 loop reads CASSVGLAGSTAQYF. CDR3 bases: TGTGCCAGCAGCGTAGGGCTAGCGGGGAGCACAGCGCAGTATTTT.

The rearrangement links TRBV6-5 to TRBJ2-1, with D perhaps matching TRBD2 (5 bases). V was trimmed by 7 bases and J by 10 bases, leaving 11 bases between them. The CDR3 extends over 11 amino acids. CDR1 and CDR2 from the germline V gene are MNHEY and SVGAGI. Written as DNA, the CDR3 is TGTGCCAGCACCGGACCGGGAGAGCAGTTCTTC. Translation gives CASTGPGEQFF.

This clonotype was seen ten or more times. V is TRBV29-1 and J is TRBJ2-1, with D possibly TRBD2 on 6 matching bases. This CDR3 is built from 15 residues. The germline V and J ends were trimmed by 3 bases and 2 bases, with 14 bases remaining between them. Germline CDR1 is SQVTM and CDR2 is ANQGSEA. The CDR3: CSVDRGSSAYNEQFF. The CDR3 nucleotides read TGCAGCGTTGATAGGGGCTCTAGCGCCTACAATGAGCAGTTCTTC.

V gene TRBV6-6 combines with J gene TRBJ2-3, with TRBD2 identical over 8 bases. The CDR3 is 17 amino acids. V was clipped by 2 bases and J by 2 bases; unmatched bases: 9. From germline, CDR1 is MNHNY and CDR2 SVGAGI (reference sequence). For the CDR3, the DNA is TGTGCCAGCAGTTACACCCTCGGGGGGGCCAACACAGATACGCAGTATTTT. Residues: CASSYTLGGANTDTQYF.

The V gene is TRBV7-6, the J gene TRBJ2-2; 7 bases line up with TRBD2. This CDR3 is built from 16 residues. Per germline, CDR1 SGHVS and CDR2 FNYEAQ. Trimming at V came to 5 bases and at J to 5 bases, leaving 11 bases not matched to a gene. The CDR3 DNA follows: TGTGCCAGCAGCCCCCCGCTGGGGGGGAATACCGGGGAGCTGTTTTTT. Residues: CASSPPLGGNTGELFF.

This clonotype was counted only a few times. The chain couples TRBV12-3 or TRBV12-4 to TRBJ1-3; no definite D call. Trimming removed 5 bases from V and 0 bases from J, with 5 bases in between. CDR3 length: 13 amino acids. The CDR3 reads CASSRNSGNTIYF. The CDR3 DNA is TGTGCCAGCAGTCGTAACTCTGGAAACACCATATATTTT.

This clonotype is a singleton in its sample. A read error is possible here, since a much larger clone lies one base away. This chain links TRBV7-8 with TRBJ2-1; 10 bases match TRBD2. The CDR3 runs to 14 residues. V lost 6 bases and J lost 10; bases outside the gene matches: 9. CDR1 is SGHVS and CDR2 is FQNEAQ in the germline V gene. The CDR3 region has the DNA TGTGCCAGCAGAGGTTTAGCGGGGGGCCGAGAGCAGTTCTTC. Its translation is CASRGLAGGREQFF.

This clonotype occurred a few times. This chain links TRBV12-3 or TRBV12-4 with TRBJ2-7; D call uncertain. The CDR3 covers 13 residues. V lost 3 bases and J lost 1, with 7 bases in between. This chain's CDR3 is CASSFLGSYEQYF. CDR3 sequence (DNA): TGTGCCAGCAGTTTCCTGGGGTCCTACGAGCAGTACTTC.

This chain connects TRBV30 to TRBJ2-7, with a weak D call TRBD1 (5 bases). Germline V lookup: CDR1 GTSNPN, CDR2 SVGIG (reference sequence). The CDR3 spans 15 residues. With 0 bases removed from V and 3 bases from J, the gap between germline ends came to 15 bases. The CDR3 reads CAWSVLRRVGYEQYF. CDR3 DNA: TGTGCCTGGAGTGTACTCCGCAGGGTTGGCTACGAGCAGTACTTC.

This sequence joins TRBV24-1 and TRBJ2-2; no clear D gene. V dropped 6 bases and J dropped 2 bases, with 9 bases sitting between them. The CDR3 has 14 residues. The germline V gene encodes CDR1 KGHDR and CDR2 SFDVKD. CDR3 nucleotide sequence: TGTGCCACCAGTCCCGAGATAAACACCGGGGAGCTGTTTTTT. This sequence encodes CATSPEINTGELFF.

A few counts support this clonotype. This chain joins TRBV20-1 and TRBJ2-7; 9 bases line up with TRBD1. The V and J ends lost 5 bases and 2 bases, in that order; junction bases with no gene match: 10. CDR1 and CDR2 (germline): DFQATT, SNEGSKA (reference sequence). The CDR3 extends over 15 amino acids. CDR3 amino acids: CSAPLPGQGTYEQYF. CDR3 coding DNA: TGCAGTGCTCCCTTACCGGGACAGGGTACCTACGAGCAGTACTTC.

The gene calls are TRBV4-2 and TRBJ1-6, with D possibly being TRBD1 (5 bases). Germline lookup yields CDR1 LGHNA and CDR2 YNFKEQ. Trimming shortened V by 0 bases and J by 8 bases, and 8 bases separated the two germline ends. This CDR3 contains 14 residues. CDR3 sequence: CASSQEQGYSPLHF. Here the CDR3 DNA reads TGTGCCAGCAGCCAAGAGCAGGGTTATTCACCCCTCCACTTT.

The V and J genes are TRBV2 and TRBJ2-7, with a weak D call TRBD2 (5 bases). There are 11 residues in the CDR3. V shed 3 bases and J shed 7 bases, with 7 bases lying between them. Germline CDR1 is SNHLY and CDR2 is FYNNEI. The CDR3 spells CASSEAGEQYF. CDR3 in DNA: TGTGCCAGCAGTGAGGCGGGTGAGCAGTACTTC.

This clonotype showed up just a few times. The chain joins TRBV29-1 to TRBJ2-3, with D unclear. The CDR3 has 8 residues. CDR1 SQVTM and CDR2 ANQGSEA come from the germline V gene. V was clipped by 8 bases and J by 6 bases, with 3 bases between them. This chain's CDR3 is CSRDTQYF. CDR3 coding DNA: TGCAGCCGGGATACGCAGTATTTT.

This clonotype was observed many times. The chain has TRBV5-5 and TRBJ2-5; 11 positions match TRBD2. With 4 bases clipped from V and 4 bases from J, the junction kept 6 bases outside the gene matches. Germline assignment: CDR1 SGHKS and CDR2 YYEKEE (reference sequence). This CDR3 region has 15 residues. CDR3 sequence reads: CASSQGLAVGETQYF. CDR3 nucleotide sequence: TGTGCCAGCAGCCAGGGACTAGCGGTAGGAGAGACCCAGTACTTC.

In its sample, this clonotype was seen many times. The chain carries TRBV12-3 or TRBV12-4 and TRBJ1-1, with a tentative D call TRBD1 (5 bases). Deletions cut 3 bases from V and 1 base from J, with 15 bases between. The CDR3 runs 16 residues. The CDR3 spells CASSLGPKGRNTEAFF. The CDR3 DNA reads as TGTGCCAGCAGTTTGGGGCCGAAGGGAAGGAACACTGAAGCTTTCTTT.

This clonotype was seen a few times. The chain links TRBV20-1 to TRBJ1-5, with 7 bases fitting TRBD1. The CDR3 has 12 amino acids. The V gene's germline CDR1 is DFQATT and CDR2 SNEGSKA (reference sequence). CDR3 loop: CSATGWNQPQHF. As DNA, the CDR3 is TGCAGCGCGACAGGGTGGAATCAGCCCCAGCATTTT.